The rows below give T cell receptor beta chains drawn from one sample of a study of cytomegalovirus exposure and HLA in healthy donors. Repertoires were generated with immunoSEQ multiplex PCR, while TCRdb's copy carries only in-frame clones and drops some. The sample shows approximately 190,000 clones, roughly 77% of them seen only once. The sample consisted of PBMCs. All receptors derive from a man in his forties in good health and CMV-seropositive. CDR3s include the opening cysteine and the closing phenylalanine or tryptophan. A D gene is named only where the DNA matches it firmly. Size is omitted from some rows. Given values are once, few, many or a class for expanded clones.

few,TRBJ2-7,TRBV29-1,.,TGCAGCGTTGAAGATATGGAGGGAACGGCGTACGAGCAGTACTTC,CSVEDMEGTAYEQYF
.,TRBJ1-6,TRBV2,TRBD1,TGTGCCAGCAGCCCAGGACAGGGGGATTCACCCCTCCACTTT,CASSPGQGDSPLHF
.,TRBJ2-7,TRBV4-3,.,TGCGCCAGCAGCCAAGACCCAGGGGACCTCGAGCAGTACTTC,CASSQDPGDLEQYF
few,TRBJ1-1,TRBV10-1,.,TGCGCCAGCACCAACACTGGGTCAGGCCCCGGGAGGGGTATGAACACTGAAGCTTTCTTT,CASTNTGSGPGRGMNTEAFF
.,TRBJ2-7,TRBV7-2,TRBD2,TGTGCCAGCAGCGCCGAGACTAGCCGGAGCGAGCAGTACTTC,CASSAETSRSEQYF
.,TRBJ2-1,TRBV7-9,TRBD2,TGTGCCAGCAGCTTATACGGTAGCGGGAGCTCCTACAATGAGCAGTTCTTC,CASSLYGSGSSYNEQFF
.,TRBJ1-2,TRBV30,TRBD1,TGTGCCTGGAGTGTACAGGGGGCGGGGGGCTACACCTTC,CAWSVQGAGGYTF
.,TRBJ2-6,TRBV18,TRBD1,TGTGCCAGCTCAATAATCGGGACAGGGGGACCTGGGGCCAACGTCCTGACTTTC,CASSIIGTGGPGANVLTF
.,TRBJ2-7,TRBV2,.,TGTGCCAGCAGTGAGGAGGCGGGGTTCCCTGCCGAGCAGTACTTC,CASSEEAGFPAEQYF
.,TRBJ2-7,TRBV28,TRBD2,TGTGCCAGCATTCTTTCGGGACTAGCCTTGGGGGAGCAGTACTTC,CASILSGLALGEQYF
.,TRBJ2-5,TRBV6-1,TRBD1,TGTGCCAGCAGTTCAGGGGGGACCCAGTACTTC,CASSSGGTQYF
.,TRBJ2-7,TRBV11-2,.,TGTGCCAGCAGCTTAACCCCCCGTGACAGCGAGCAGTACTTC,CASSLTPRDSEQYF
.,TRBJ2-7,TRBV18,.,TGTGCCAGCTCACCACAGGAGGGAAGGGGGCGCTTCTACGAGCAGTACTTC,CASSPQEGRGRFYEQYF
.,TRBJ2-1,TRBV5-4,TRBD2,TGTGCCAGCAGCCCAAGCGGGGGCTACAATGAGCAGTTCTTC,CASSPSGGYNEQFF
.,TRBJ2-7,TRBV30,.,TGTGCCTGGAGGTTCACCTACGAGCAGTACTTC,CAWRFTYEQYF
.,TRBJ1-5,TRBV7-9,.,TGTGCCAGCAGTAACCCAGGGCAGCCCCAGCATTTT,CASSNPGQPQHF
.,TRBJ1-1,TRBV7-9,TRBD1,TGTGCCAGCAGCTTAAAAGGAGCTGGACAGGGAACTGAAGCTTTCTTT,CASSLKGAGQGTEAFF
.,TRBJ2-1,TRBV4-1,.,TGCGCCAGCAGGCACAGGGGACTTGAGGAGGATGAGCAGTTCTTC,CASRHRGLEEDEQFF
.,TRBJ1-5,TRBV9,TRBD1,TGTGCCAGCAGCGTAGCGTCCTCCGGGACAGGGAGCAATCAGCCCCAGCATTTT,CASSVASSGTGSNQPQHF
.,TRBJ2-3,TRBV9,.,TGTGCCAGCAGCTCCCGAGGAGGGGACAGCACAGATACGCAGTATTTT,CASSSRGGDSTDTQYF
.,TRBJ1-4,TRBV4-1,.,TGCGCCAGCAGCCACGACAGCGTCGGAGAAAAACTGTTTTTT,CASSHDSVGEKLFF
.,TRBJ1-2,TRBV19,.,TGTGCCAGTAGTATAGTAGGGGTTTATGGCTACACCTTC,CASSIVGVYGYTF
.,TRBJ2-7,TRBV2,TRBD2,TGTGCCAGCAGCGGGGGACTAGCTAAGGTAAACTCCTACGAGCAGTACTTC,CASSGGLAKVNSYEQYF
.,TRBJ2-1,TRBV7-9,TRBD2,TGTGCCAGCAGCTTAGCCTCCGGGACTAGCGGGGGTAATGAGCAGTTCTTC,CASSLASGTSGGNEQFF
.,TRBJ2-3,TRBV28,.,TGTGCCAGCAGTTTAGTTGTTCCCCCGAGAACGCAGTATTTT,CASSLVVPPRTQYF
.,TRBJ2-3,TRBV11-2,.,TGTGCCAGCAGCTTAATAGGTGGGAGGGGGGATACGCAGTATTTT,CASSLIGGRGDTQYF
.,TRBJ1-4,TRBV9,TRBD1,TGTGCCAGCAGCGTAGGGCAGGGGGATAATGAAAAACTGTTTTTT,CASSVGQGDNEKLFF
once,TRBJ2-2,TRBV11-3,TRBD1,TGTGCCAGCAGCCCCGGGACAGGGATGGGCGGGGAGCTGTTTTTT,CASSPGTGMGGELFF
.,TRBJ1-2,TRBV10-3,TRBD1,TGTGCCATTCAATCGGGACAGGGGGCGGACTATGGCTACACCTTC,CAIQSGQGADYGYTF
.,TRBJ1-5,TRBV6-5,.,TGTGCCAGCAGTTCTTTCGGGACGGGAGGTCAGCCCCAGCATTTT,CASSSFGTGGQPQHF
.,TRBJ2-5,TRBV19,TRBD2,TGTGCCAGTAGTATGATTAGCGGGGGAGGGGAGACCCAGTACTTC,CASSMISGGGETQYF
.,TRBJ1-6,TRBV7-2,.,TGTGCCAGCAGCTTGGGGGGTCGGGCTTCACCCCTCCACTTT,CASSLGGRASPLHF
.,TRBJ2-5,TRBV9,TRBD2,TGTGCCAGCAGCGTAGGTCCTAGCGGGAGGGCCCGAGAGACCCAGTACTTC,CASSVGPSGRARETQYF
few,TRBJ2-3,TRBV27,TRBD1,TGTGCCAGCAGTTTATGGGGGACAGACGTTACCACAGATACGCAGTATTTT,CASSLWGTDVTTDTQYF
.,TRBJ1-4,TRBV18,.,TGTGCCAGCTCATACAGGCTTGCAACTAATGAAAAACTGTTTTTT,CASSYRLATNEKLFF
few,TRBJ2-2,TRBV5-4,.,TGTGCCAGCAGCTTGGGCGAGAACACCGGGGAGCTGTTTTTT,CASSLGENTGELFF
.,TRBJ2-1,TRBV29-1,.,TGCAGCGTTGACAGGGGCTCCTACAATGAGCAGTTCTTC,CSVDRGSYNEQFF
once,TRBJ1-2,TRBV6-1,.,TGTGCCGGGCAGCGGGGCCGGAACTATGGCTACACCTTC,CAGQRGRNYGYTF
.,TRBJ2-2,TRBV7-3,TRBD2,TGTGCCAGCAGCCAACTAGCGGGGCCGAACACCGGGGAGCTGTTTTTT,CASSQLAGPNTGELFF
.,TRBJ2-3,TRBV6-5,.,TGTGCCAGCAGTACCCAGGATACGCAGTATTTT,CASSTQDTQYF
.,TRBJ2-1,TRBV4-3,TRBD2,TGCGCCAGCAGCCTCATCAGCGGGGGCACCTACAATGAGCAGTTCTTC,CASSLISGGTYNEQFF
once,TRBJ2-7,TRBV5-1,.,TGCGCCAGCAGCTTGTCGGGGGAGAACTACGAGCAGTACTTC,CASSLSGENYEQYF
.,TRBJ2-7,TRBV18,.,TGTGCCAGCTCACCCTCGGGGGAGCAGTACTTC,CASSPSGEQYF
.,TRBJ2-7,TRBV11-2,TRBD1,TGTGCCAGCACCGCGAGGCGGGACAGGGTGACCTACGAGCAGTACTTC,CASTARRDRVTYEQYF
few,TRBJ2-1,TRBV18,TRBD2,TGTGCCAGCTCACCACGGATCCGGGAGGATGAGCAGTTCTTC,CASSPRIREDEQFF
.,TRBJ2-7,TRBV4-2,TRBD2,TGTGCCAGCAGCCCGGGACTAGCGGGAGTTGAGCAGTACTTC,CASSPGLAGVEQYF
.,TRBJ2-2,TRBV27,.,TGTGCCAGCAGTTTACGGGTGACCGGGGAGCTGTTTTTT,CASSLRVTGELFF
.,TRBJ2-5,TRBV29-1,TRBD2,TGCAGCGTTGATGGGTCGGGAGGGGAGACCCAGTACTTC,CSVDGSGGETQYF
.,TRBJ1-4,TRBV5-1,.,TGCGCCAGCAGCCTGCCGGGGGGAGCAACTAATGAAAAACTGTTTTTT,CASSLPGGATNEKLFF
.,TRBJ2-3,TRBV7-2,.,TGTGCCAGCAGCTTAGGCCCGGGTGGAGCAGATACGCAGTATTTT,CASSLGPGGADTQYF
.,TRBJ2-2,TRBV10-2,TRBD2,TGCGCCAGCAGTCGACTAGCGGAACCTACCGGGGAGCTGTTTTTT,CASSRLAEPTGELFF
.,TRBJ1-1,TRBV5-6,TRBD1,TGTGCCAGCAGCTTAGCCAACAGGGGCATCACTGAAGCTTTCTTT,CASSLANRGITEAFF
.,TRBJ1-3,TRBV5-1,.,TGCGCCAGCAGTTTTGGACAGAGCTCTGGAAACACCATATATTTT,CASSFGQSSGNTIYF